One TCR beta chain is described in this entry. What it binds is not known. This specimen comes from a study of T cell responses to AZD1222 COVID-19 vaccine. Study-level results: The study sampled repertoires only after the peak T cell response. The donor cohort was predominantly white British with a female majority, and clonal diversity may have been underestimated.

Second doses at about 4 or about 12 weeks were pooled. Per the germline V gene, CDR1 is SEHNR and CDR2 is FQNEAQ (reference sequence). Germline trimming cut 5 bases from V and 5 bases from J; bases unmatched to any gene: 11. The CDR3 is 15 residues long. Here immunoSEQ multiplex PCR was the method, and the copy in TCRdb shows in-frame clones only, minus some. The data contain under 200,000 clones, 87% of them singletons. The chain has TRBV7-9 and TRBJ1-1, with TRBD1 matching over 7 bases. This sample comprised peripheral blood, obtained 28 days after the second AZD1222 dose. This clonotype was obtained from an adult who received the AZD1222 COVID-19 vaccine. This chain's CDR3 is CASSPQGGQGTEAFF. CDR3 in DNA: TGTGCCAGCAGCCCCCAGGGGGGCCAGGGAACTGAAGCTTTCTTT.